This entry features one T cell receptor beta chain sequence. Its antigen is currently not known. No clone much larger than this one lies a single base away; base qualities are absent. The data originate from a study of early T cells in non-severe SARS-CoV-2 infection (dated by TCRdb to about 2021). For the wider study: Because TCR sequencing was done on bulk RNA from unsorted whole blood, the alpha and beta chains could not be paired.

Library prep was done by 5' RACE. The sequencing machine was a NextSeq 500. Unique molecular identifiers were attached to individual cDNA molecules in the TCR library protocol so that sequencing error and PCR bias could be corrected. Both TCR alpha and beta chains were sequenced, and tight co-correlation was observed between alpha and beta sequence abundances in each sample. The authors' analysis ran thus. V gene, J gene and CDR3 annotation of TCR sequences was performed with Decombinator V4. TCRs were defined as expanded if a significant change between any two time points was detected under a Poisson model with p below 0.0001. TCR abundances were normalised to the total number of TCRs sequenced in each sample and reported as counts per million. MAIT TCRs were defined by TRAV1-2 paired with TRAJ12, TRAJ20 or TRAJ33, and iNKT TCRs by TRAV10 paired with TRAJ18. VDJdb, accessed 1 November 2021, was searched for CMV, EBV and SARS-CoV-2 annotated TCRs, excluding TCRs annotated for multiple antigens. The public sequencing data were trimmed at Q25 with fastp and processed into clonotypes with MiXCR by TCRdb, which kept only in-frame beta chains. When rows share a CDR3 protein, they turn into one entry using the most common DNA and genes. The V and J calls and clone size come from TCRdb's table, not from the authors' own analysis. The sample contains some 33,000 distinct CDR3 sequences, 5.5% to 6% of them found a single time. 10% to 15% of the sample goes to the ten largest clones.

The investigation overall reported the following: VDJdb matching was skewed toward anti-spike CD8 responses and likely underestimated virus-specific expansions by missing private and CD4 specificities.

The CDR3 contains 15 residues, cysteine and phenylalanine counted. Only the CDR3 portion is preserved as DNA: 45 bases, with reading frame beginning at the first base. The germline V gene (reference sequence) supplies CDR1 DFQATT and CDR2 SNEGSKA. V ends up 3 bases short and J 5 bases short, with an unmatched junction base count of 9. Set within a cohort of healthcare workers in London, UK, this nested case-control study involved weekly PCR testing of nasopharyngeal swabs along with blood sampling. Healthcare workers were recruited between 23 and 31 March 2020, during the week of the UK lockdown, and were followed weekly for up to roughly 15 weeks.

The receptor comes from an adult who was a healthcare worker with PCR-confirmed SARS-CoV-2 infection or an uninfected control (not recorded which). Input material: whole blood. This receptor chain uses TRBV20-1 and TRBJ2-2; 7 middle bases align to TRBD1. The nucleotide sequence is TGCAGTGCTAGCGAGACAGGGTCCCGTACCGGGGAGCTGTTTTTT. This encodes CSASETGSRTGELFF.